This T cell receptor (beta chain) was retrieved from a study of metastatic and nonmetastatic thyroid tumors. Overall study context: Repertoires were compared across blood and tumor or nodule tissue from malignant and benign thyroid patients. General study results and limits: For both blood and tumor, malignant thyroid tumors reportedly showed significantly higher TCR beta diversity than benign nodules did.

About this clone itself: Antigen specificity is unknown.

The ends were cut back, 6 bases at V and 2 bases at J, with 17 bases in the middle. The CDR3 sequence is 16 residues long. Methods used by the authors: Using the CDR3 differences seen across clinicopathological groups, the authors built a distant-metastasis classifier for papillary thyroid cancer, which was meant to discriminate distant-metastatic patients. With MiXCR, TCRdb called clones anew from the PCR reads. TCRdb, rather than the study authors, made the V and J calls. The data contain fewer than 25,000 clones, around 10% of them seen just once; the ten biggest clones take up about 8%. Every patient was untreated before thyroid surgery.

Sequencing input: blood. This TCR derives from a female donor with papillary thyroid cancer or a benign thyroid nodule (not recorded which). Some clones in this sample may be carry-over from other donors' samples. The V call is TRBV12-3 or TRBV12-4, the J call TRBJ2-4; D uncertain. Written as DNA, the CDR3 is TGTGCCAGCAGAAAAACAGCTAGTTCCTCCAAAAACATTCAGTACTTC. It encodes CASRKTASSSKNIQYF.